This TCR beta chain emerged from a study of OX40 agonist ivuxolimab in advanced cancers. Overall study context: With ivuxolimab, an agonistic anti-OX40 (CD134) antibody, patients were treated. Enrollees could have had prior anti-PD-1, anti-PD-L1 or anti-CTLA-4 therapy, which 30% to 50% had received. General study results and limits: Clonal expansion from baseline to week 6 occurred in both CD4+ and CD8+ T cells. Antigen targets of the expanded peripheral T cells went undetermined.

TCRdb's copy holds only in-frame clones and misses some; the assay was immunoSEQ multiplex PCR. The sample carries fewer than 95,000 clones, approximately 85% recorded once. Of note for this clone: Antigen: not known.

CDR3 length equals 18 residues. CDR1 is MGHRA, CDR2 YSYEKL, per germline. V dropped 0 bases and J dropped 1 base, with 18 bases sitting between them. This sample comprised CD4+ or CD8+ T cells sorted from blood, obtained in a trial of the OX40 agonist ivuxolimab. The rearrangement links TRBV4-1 to TRBJ1-2; D is ambiguous. The source is an adult with an advanced solid tumor such as melanoma, head and neck, liver or kidney cancer. CDR3 in amino acids: CASSQDFFTARHNYGYTF. For the CDR3, the DNA is TGCGCCAGCAGCCAAGATTTCTTCACCGCTCGTCATAACTATGGCTACACCTTC.